This is a list of T cell receptor beta chains from one sample in a study of CD8+CD57+ T cells in acquired aplastic anemia. TCRdb re-called the reads with MiXCR, one entry per CDR3 protein. The data show fewer than 80,000 distinct CDR3 sequences, 70% seen once. The sample comprised sorted CD4+, CD8+, or CD8+CD57+ T cells (not recorded which) from PBMCs. Receptors were obtained from a human donor with aplastic anemia. The CDR3 runs from the conserved cysteine through the conserved F or W. D genes are given only for firm matches. Not every row has a clone size; where given, it reads once, few, many or a size class.

clone size: few
CDR3 length: 13
J gene: TRBJ2-1
V gene: TRBV28
D gene: NA
CDR3 protein: CASSSEEYNEQFF
CDR3 DNA: TGTGCCAGCAGTTCTGAGGAGTACAATGAGCAGTTCTTC

clone size: NA
CDR3 length: 14
J gene: TRBJ2-5
V gene: TRBV7-2
D gene: TRBD2
CDR3 protein: CASSLGGFGETQYF
CDR3 DNA: TGTGCCAGCAGCTTGGGAGGGTTTGGAGAGACCCAGTACTTC

clone size: many
CDR3 length: 15
J gene: TRBJ2-1
V gene: TRBV6-5
D gene: TRBD2
CDR3 protein: CASSLSSGDYNEQFF
CDR3 DNA: TGTGCCAGCAGTCTCTCTAGCGGGGATTACAATGAGCAGTTCTTC

clone size: NA
CDR3 length: 13
J gene: TRBJ2-7
V gene: TRBV2
D gene: TRBD1
CDR3 protein: CASTHRGQYEQYF
CDR3 DNA: TGTGCCAGCACCCACAGGGGGCAGTACGAGCAGTACTTC

clone size: NA
CDR3 length: 15
J gene: TRBJ1-2
V gene: TRBV10-3
D gene: NA
CDR3 protein: CAISEEMVSYYGYTF
CDR3 DNA: TGTGCCATCAGTGAGGAAATGGTCAGTTACTATGGCTACACCTTC

clone size: once
CDR3 length: 18
J gene: TRBJ2-7
V gene: TRBV11-2
D gene: TRBD2
CDR3 protein: CASSLGVGSGVTSYEQYF
CDR3 DNA: TGTGCCAGCAGCTTAGGTGTCGGTAGCGGGGTTACCTCCTACGAGCAGTACTTC

clone size: NA
CDR3 length: 14
J gene: TRBJ2-7
V gene: TRBV20-1
D gene: TRBD1
CDR3 protein: CSARGTGSPYEQYF
CDR3 DNA: TGCAGTGCTAGAGGGACAGGGTCTCCCTACGAGCAGTACTTC

clone size: NA
CDR3 length: 14
J gene: TRBJ2-7
V gene: TRBV7-9
D gene: TRBD1
CDR3 protein: CATSHRDSSYEQYF
CDR3 DNA: TGTGCCACCAGCCACCGGGACAGCTCCTACGAGCAGTACTTC

clone size: NA
CDR3 length: 13
J gene: TRBJ2-1
V gene: TRBV29-1
D gene: TRBD2
CDR3 protein: CSVVAGGLNEQFF
CDR3 DNA: TGCAGCGTGGTAGCGGGGGGGCTAAATGAGCAGTTCTTC

clone size: NA
CDR3 length: 15
J gene: TRBJ2-2
V gene: TRBV19
D gene: TRBD1
CDR3 protein: CASSPGTGNTGELFF
CDR3 DNA: TGTGCCAGTAGTCCGGGGACAGGGAACACCGGGGAGCTGTTTTTT

clone size: NA
CDR3 length: 14
J gene: TRBJ2-7
V gene: TRBV29-1
D gene: TRBD1
CDR3 protein: CSVEAGQGSYEQYF
CDR3 DNA: TGCAGCGTTGAAGCGGGACAGGGTAGTTACGAGCAGTACTTC

clone size: NA
CDR3 length: 12
J gene: TRBJ2-7
V gene: TRBV2
D gene: NA
CDR3 protein: CASKQRFDEQYF
CDR3 DNA: TGTGCCAGCAAGCAACGATTCGACGAGCAGTACTTC

clone size: NA
CDR3 length: 13
J gene: TRBJ2-2
V gene: TRBV25-1
D gene: NA
CDR3 protein: CASSTGRTGELFF
CDR3 DNA: TGTGCCAGCAGTACGGGGAGGACCGGGGAGCTGTTTTTT

clone size: NA
CDR3 length: 14
J gene: TRBJ2-3
V gene: TRBV5-1
D gene: NA
CDR3 protein: CASSFAEWGDTQYF
CDR3 DNA: TGCGCCAGCAGCTTTGCTGAGTGGGGAGATACGCAGTATTTT

clone size: NA
CDR3 length: 12
J gene: TRBJ1-5
V gene: TRBV2
D gene: NA
CDR3 protein: CASNGRSQPQHF
CDR3 DNA: TGTGCCAGCAACGGTAGGAGTCAGCCCCAGCATTTT

clone size: NA
CDR3 length: 16
J gene: TRBJ1-3
V gene: TRBV2
D gene: TRBD1
CDR3 protein: CASTRETGGFGNTIYF
CDR3 DNA: TGTGCCAGCACCCGGGAAACAGGGGGCTTTGGAAACACCATATATTTT

clone size: NA
CDR3 length: 12
J gene: TRBJ2-1
V gene: TRBV7-2
D gene: NA
CDR3 protein: CASSSRVDEQFF
CDR3 DNA: TGTGCCAGCAGCTCAAGGGTAGATGAGCAGTTCTTC

clone size: NA
CDR3 length: 14
J gene: TRBJ2-3
V gene: TRBV25-1
D gene: TRBD2
CDR3 protein: CASSELAGANTQYF
CDR3 DNA: TGTGCCAGCAGTGAACTAGCGGGGGCAAATACGCAGTATTTT

clone size: NA
CDR3 length: 15
J gene: TRBJ2-2
V gene: TRBV7-9
D gene: NA
CDR3 protein: CASSFGEANTGELFF
CDR3 DNA: TGTGCCAGCAGCTTCGGAGAGGCGAACACCGGGGAGCTGTTTTTT

clone size: NA
CDR3 length: 15
J gene: TRBJ2-2
V gene: TRBV24-1
D gene: TRBD1
CDR3 protein: CATSDPGQPTGELFF
CDR3 DNA: TGTGCCACCAGTGATCCGGGACAGCCCACCGGGGAGCTGTTTTTT

clone size: NA
CDR3 length: 16
J gene: TRBJ1-2
V gene: TRBV2
D gene: TRBD1
CDR3 protein: CASSYVRTGGGYGYTF
CDR3 DNA: TGTGCCAGCAGTTACGTTCGGACAGGGGGTGGCTATGGCTACACCTTC

clone size: once
CDR3 length: 16
J gene: TRBJ1-6
V gene: TRBV6-1
D gene: NA
CDR3 protein: CASTQSRAVNNSPLHF
CDR3 DNA: TGTGCCAGCACTCAATCACGGGCAGTTAATAATTCACCCCTCCACTTT

clone size: NA
CDR3 length: 12
J gene: TRBJ1-6
V gene: TRBV29-1
D gene: NA
CDR3 protein: CSVGGVGSPLHF
CDR3 DNA: TGCAGCGTTGGCGGGGTTGGTTCACCCCTCCACTTT

clone size: NA
CDR3 length: 17
J gene: TRBJ1-6
V gene: TRBV11-2
D gene: TRBD1
CDR3 protein: CASSLDLPGQGGSPLHF
CDR3 DNA: TGTGCCAGCAGCTTAGATCTTCCGGGACAGGGAGGGTCACCCCTCCACTTT

clone size: NA
CDR3 length: 13
J gene: TRBJ2-7
V gene: TRBV20-1
D gene: NA
CDR3 protein: CSARRTAAYGQYF
CDR3 DNA: TGCAGTGCTAGACGGACAGCAGCCTACGGGCAGTACTTC

clone size: once
CDR3 length: 13
J gene: TRBJ2-1
V gene: TRBV19
D gene: TRBD1
CDR3 protein: CASGTGVFNEQFF
CDR3 DNA: TGTGCCAGCGGGACAGGGGTCTTCAATGAGCAGTTCTTC

clone size: NA
CDR3 length: 16
J gene: TRBJ2-3
V gene: TRBV10-3
D gene: NA
CDR3 protein: CAIGEASSFSTDTQYF
CDR3 DNA: TGTGCCATCGGGGAGGCTAGCAGTTTTAGCACAGATACGCAGTATTTT

clone size: NA
CDR3 length: 13
J gene: TRBJ1-3
V gene: TRBV10-2
D gene: NA
CDR3 protein: CASSVTSGNTIYF
CDR3 DNA: TGCGCCAGCAGCGTGACATCTGGAAACACCATATATTTT

clone size: NA
CDR3 length: 14
J gene: TRBJ1-1
V gene: TRBV19
D gene: TRBD1
CDR3 protein: CASRGLGQNVEAFF
CDR3 DNA: TGTGCCAGCAGGGGCCTGGGACAGAACGTTGAAGCTTTCTTT